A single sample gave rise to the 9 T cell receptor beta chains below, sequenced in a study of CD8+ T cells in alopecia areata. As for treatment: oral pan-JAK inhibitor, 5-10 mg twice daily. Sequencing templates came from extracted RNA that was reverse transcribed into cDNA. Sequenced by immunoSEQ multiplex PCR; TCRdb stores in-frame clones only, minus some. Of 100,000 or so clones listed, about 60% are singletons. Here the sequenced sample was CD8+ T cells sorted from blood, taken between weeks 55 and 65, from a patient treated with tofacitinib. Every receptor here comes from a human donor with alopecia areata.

CDR3 in DNA: TGTGCCAGCCGCCGGGACAGGGAAGGGACCTACGAGCAGTACTTC. Translated: CASRRDREGTYEQYF. The chain combines TRBV7-9 with TRBJ2-7; 9 bases fit TRBD1. CDR1 SEHNR and CDR2 FQNEAQ come from the germline V gene (reference sequence). V was clipped by 8 bases and J by 2 bases; unmatched bases: 10. The CDR3 is 15 amino acids. The full variable domain, rest sourced from reference TRBV7-9 and TRBJ2-7, is DTGVSQNPRHKITKRGQNVTFRCDPISEHNRLYWYRQTLGQGPEFLTYFQNEAQLEKSRLLSDRFSAERPKGSFSTLEIQRTEQGDSAMYLCASRRDREGTYEQYFGPGTRLTVT.

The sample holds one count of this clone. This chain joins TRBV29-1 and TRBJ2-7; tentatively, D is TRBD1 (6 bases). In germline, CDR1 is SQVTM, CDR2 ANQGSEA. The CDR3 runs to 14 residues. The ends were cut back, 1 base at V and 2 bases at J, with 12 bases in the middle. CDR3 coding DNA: TGCAGCGTTGAAGCTACAGGGTCGACCTACGAGCAGTACTTC. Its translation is CSVEATGSTYEQYF.

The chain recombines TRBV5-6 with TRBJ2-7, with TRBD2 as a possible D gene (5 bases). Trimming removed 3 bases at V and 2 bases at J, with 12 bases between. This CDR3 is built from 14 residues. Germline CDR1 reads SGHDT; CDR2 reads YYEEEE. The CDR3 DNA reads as TGTGCCAGCAGCTCCGGACTGGGTACCTACGAGCAGTACTTC. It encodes CASSSGLGTYEQYF. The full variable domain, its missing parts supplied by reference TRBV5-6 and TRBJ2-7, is DAGVTQSPTHLIKTRGQQVTLRCSPKSGHDTVSWYQQALGQGPQFIFQYYEEEERQRGNFPDRFSGHQFPNYSSELNVNALLLGDSALYLCASSSGLGTYEQYFGPGTRLTVT.

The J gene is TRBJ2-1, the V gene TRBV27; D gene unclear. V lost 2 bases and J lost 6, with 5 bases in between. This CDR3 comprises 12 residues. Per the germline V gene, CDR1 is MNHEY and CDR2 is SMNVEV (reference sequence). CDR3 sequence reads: CASSLLVNEQFF. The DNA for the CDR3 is TGTGCCAGCAGTTTACTGGTCAATGAGCAGTTCTTC.

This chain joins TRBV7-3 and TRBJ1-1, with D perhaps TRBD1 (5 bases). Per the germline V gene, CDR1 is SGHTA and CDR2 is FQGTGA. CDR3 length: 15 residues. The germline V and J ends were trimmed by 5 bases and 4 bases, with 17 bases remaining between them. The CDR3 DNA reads TGTGCCAGCAGCACCCGGGGGGGTGGTGGCACTGAAGCTTTCTTT. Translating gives CASSTRGGGGTEAFF.

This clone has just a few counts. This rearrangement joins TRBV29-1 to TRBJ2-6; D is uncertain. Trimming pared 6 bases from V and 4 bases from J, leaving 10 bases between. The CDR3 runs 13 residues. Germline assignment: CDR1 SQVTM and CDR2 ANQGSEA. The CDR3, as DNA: TGCAGCGTGTGGCTCGCCGGGGCCAACGTCCTGACTTTC. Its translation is CSVWLAGANVLTF.

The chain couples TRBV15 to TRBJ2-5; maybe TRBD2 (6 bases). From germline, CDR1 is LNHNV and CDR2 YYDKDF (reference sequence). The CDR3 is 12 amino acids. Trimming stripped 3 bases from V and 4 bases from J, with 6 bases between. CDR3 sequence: CATSRGGETQYF. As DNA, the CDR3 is TGTGCCACCAGCAGGGGAGGAGAGACCCAGTACTTC.

As DNA, the CDR3 is TGCGCCAGCAGCCCCGGTGGGACTAATGAAAAACTGTTTTTT. This codes for CASSPGGTNEKLFF. J is TRBJ1-4 and V is TRBV4-1, with D uncertain. Germline V gives CDR1 MGHRA, CDR2 YSYEKL. Trimming pared 4 bases from V and 2 bases from J, leaving 8 bases between. The CDR3 loop spans 14 amino acids.

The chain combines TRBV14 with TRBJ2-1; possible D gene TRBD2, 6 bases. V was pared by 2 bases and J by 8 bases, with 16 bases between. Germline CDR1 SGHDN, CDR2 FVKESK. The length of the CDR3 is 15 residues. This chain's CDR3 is CASSQSGAGSYEQFF. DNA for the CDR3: TGTGCCAGCAGCCAAAGTGGGGCGGGGAGTTATGAGCAGTTCTTC. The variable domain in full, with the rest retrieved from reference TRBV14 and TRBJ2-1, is EAGVTQFPSHSVIEKGQTVTLRCDPISGHDNLYWYRRVMGKEIKFLLHFVKESKQDESGMPNNRFLAERTGGTYSTLKVQPAELEDSGVYFCASSQSGAGSYEQFFGPGTRLTVL.